A single sample gave rise to the 27 T cell receptor beta chains below, sequenced in a study of blood T cell repertoires in COVID-19. Some clones are missing from TCRdb's copy, which holds only in-frame ones; the method was immunoSEQ multiplex PCR. The table includes fewer than 85,000 clones, more than 60% detected once. Sequencing input: peripheral blood. The receptors originated from a man in his 60s with acute or convalescent COVID-19.

This clone has only one observation. The chain couples TRBV6-2 or TRBV6-3 to TRBJ2-1, with 11 bases aligning to TRBD2. The junction had 4 bases not matched to a gene; V was cut back by 0 bases and J by 9 bases. This CDR3 contains 15 residues. Per the germline V gene, CDR1 is MNHEY and CDR2 is SVGEGT. In DNA form, the CDR3 reads TGTGCCAGCAGTTACTCGACTAGCGGGGAAGGTGAGCAGTTCTTC. Residues: CASSYSTSGEGEQFF.

The chain couples TRBV4-1 to TRBJ2-7; 7 bases agree with TRBD1. This CDR3 has 17 amino acids. The V segment lost 0 bases and the J segment 2 bases; nucleotides outside the gene matches: 10. Germline V lookup: CDR1 MGHRA, CDR2 YSYEKL. The CDR3 reads CASSQEWDGTGAYEQYF. In DNA, the CDR3 is TGCGCCAGCAGCCAAGAATGGGACGGCACAGGGGCCTACGAGCAGTACTTC.

This clone came up a few times. The chain joins TRBV6-5 to TRBJ2-1; D may be TRBD1 (8 bases). The germline gives CDR1 MNHEY, CDR2 SVGAGI. The V and J ends lost 6 bases and 10 bases respectively, with 19 bases between them. There are 14 residues in the CDR3. The CDR3 region has the DNA TGTGCCAGCAGCGCAAAGTTACAGGGGGGGGAGCAGTTCTTC. Amino acids: CASSAKLQGGEQFF.

The chain employs TRBV5-1 and TRBJ2-7, with TRBD1 as a possible D gene (6 bases). Per the germline V gene, CDR1 is SGHRS and CDR2 is YFSETQ. With 4 bases removed from V and 6 bases from J, the gap between germline ends came to 23 bases. This CDR3 is 16 amino acids long. The CDR3 nucleotides read TGCGCCAGCAGCAAAACCGGGACAACCCAGAGGGGCGAGCAGTACTTC. Encoded protein: CASSKTGTTQRGEQYF.

This clone was seen a single time. This chain uses TRBV19 with TRBJ2-7; no firm D call. CDR3 length: 14 residues. V was trimmed by 4 bases and J by 0 bases, leaving 10 bases between them. Germline assignment: CDR1 LNHDA and CDR2 SQIVND (reference sequence). In DNA form, the CDR3 reads TGTGCCAGTAGTAAGCGTGTCGACTCCTACGAGCAGTACGTC. Its translation is CASSKRVDSYEQYV.

The chain couples TRBV14 to TRBJ2-7; 11 bases line up with TRBD2. The CDR3 is 16 residues long. V lost 1 base, J lost 7 bases, and 9 bases stayed unmatched. Germline values: CDR1 SGHDN, CDR2 FVKESK. The DNA for the CDR3 is TGTGCCAGCAGCCAAGGTCGAACTAGCGGGGGCAGGGAGCAGTACTTC. Amino acid sequence: CASSQGRTSGGREQYF. Full variable domain (remainder filled in from reference TRBV14 and TRBJ2-7): EAGVTQFPSHSVIEKGQTVTLRCDPISGHDNLYWYRRVMGKEIKFLLHFVKESKQDESGMPNNRFLAERTGGTYSTLKVQPAELEDSGVYFCASSQGRTSGGREQYFGPGTRLTVT.

This chain connects TRBV6-1 to TRBJ2-5; D remains unclear. The germline gives CDR1 MNHNS, CDR2 SASEGT. The V gene lost 3 bases and the J gene lost 2 bases, with 10 bases spanning the gap. The CDR3 is made up of 14 amino acids. CDR3 residues: CASSDWATQETQYF. CDR3 DNA: TGTGCCAGCAGTGATTGGGCAACTCAAGAGACCCAGTACTTC.

In its sample, this clone was seen once. V and J are TRBV28 and TRBJ2-1; 7 bases fit TRBD2. The J segment lost 8 bases and the V segment lost 8 bases, leaving 15 bases of the junction unmatched. This CDR3 has 15 residues. Germline assignment: CDR1 MDHEN and CDR2 SYDVKM. The CDR3 coding sequence is TGTGCCAGCTCGTCGGGGACTATCACCAACGATGAGCAGTTCTTC. Translating gives CASSSGTITNDEQFF. Full variable domain (rest looked up from reference TRBV28 and TRBJ2-1): DVKVTQSSRYLVKRTGEKVFLECVQDMDHENMFWYRQDPGLGLRLIYFSYDVKMKEKGDIPEGYSVSREKKERFSLILESASTNQTSMYLCASSSGTITNDEQFFGPGTRLTVL.

The chain uses TRBV2 and TRBJ1-1; D remains ambiguous. Trimming left V 6 bases short and J 7 bases short, with 15 bases between. Germline values: CDR1 SNHLY, CDR2 FYNNEI. The CDR3 extends over 13 amino acids. CDR3 in DNA: TGTGCCAGCAGCCCAAGACCGCTAGATGAAGCTTTCTTT. It specifies CASSPRPLDEAFF.

In this sample, this clone turned up a few times. This sequence joins TRBV25-1 and TRBJ2-5; D uncertain. Between the trimmed V and J ends, which lost 4 bases and 1 base, there was a span of 7 bases. The CDR3 has 13 residues. Germline V gene lookup returns CDR1 MGHDK and CDR2 SYGVNS. In DNA form, the CDR3 reads TGTGCCAGCAGTGGTGGCAGCCAAGAGACCCAGTACTTC. Its protein product is CASSGGSQETQYF.

The rearrangement links TRBV19 to TRBJ2-2; TRBD1 might be the D (5 bases). The CDR3 runs 14 residues. V gave up 3 bases and J gave up 7 bases, with 12 bases separating them. Germline CDR1 LNHDA, CDR2 SQIVND (reference sequence). The CDR3 region is CASSISPQGGELFF. As DNA, the CDR3 is TGTGCCAGTAGTATCTCGCCCCAGGGCGGGGAGCTGTTTTTT. The variable domain in full, completed from reference TRBV19 and TRBJ2-2, reads DGGITQSPKYLFRKEGQNVTLSCEQNLNHDAMYWYRQDPGQGLRLIYYSQIVNDFQKGDIAEGYSVSREKKESFPLTVTSAQKNPTAFYLCASSISPQGGELFFGEGSRLTVL.

This rearrangement joins TRBV18 to TRBJ2-1, with D hard to call. The CDR3 has 14 amino acids. V was cut by 3 bases and J by 5 bases, with 11 bases left in between. Germline CDR1 is KGHSH and CDR2 is LQKENI. The CDR3 coding sequence is TGTGCCAGCTCACCCTCGGTCGGTAACAATGAGCAGTTCTTC. As protein: CASSPSVGNNEQFF.

The genes are TRBV6-2 or TRBV6-3 and TRBJ2-7; weak D call: TRBD1 (5 bases). The germline V gene has CDR1 MNHEY and CDR2 SVGEGT. V was trimmed by 2 bases and J by 2 bases, leaving 10 bases between them. The CDR3 has 14 residues. The CDR3 reads CASSYDRATYEQYV. The CDR3 bases are TGTGCCAGCAGTTACGACAGAGCTACCTACGAGCAGTACGTC.

The V and J genes are TRBV12-1 and TRBJ2-1; TRBD2 is the table's D call and was not checked against the DNA. TRBV12-1 represents a pseudogene. The CDR3 is made up of 20 amino acids. In DNA form, the CDR3 reads TGTGCCAGCAGCTTTGAATGTAAGCGGGAGGTGGTCTCCTCCTACAATGAGCAGTTCTTC. The encoded protein is CASSFECKREVVSSYNEQFF.

This chain links TRBV21-1 with TRBJ2-7; the DNA was not compared with TRBD1, the D call given in the table. TRBV21-1 is a known pseudogene. This CDR3 region has 16 residues. The CDR3 DNA sequence: TGTGCCAGCAGCAAGACCGGGACAGGGCCCTCCTACGAGCAGTACTTC. Translation gives CASSKTGTGPSYEQYF.

This chain links TRBV27 with TRBJ1-1, with 8 bases identical to TRBD1. The CDR3 loop spans 13 amino acids. CDR1 is MNHEY, CDR2 SMNVEV, per germline (reference sequence). J lost 11 bases, V lost 5 bases, and 10 bases had no gene match. CDR3 DNA: TGTGCCAGCAGTCCAGGACAGGGCTTAATCGCTTTCTTT. Encoded protein: CASSPGQGLIAFF.

The chain uses TRBV11-3 and TRBJ2-1, with 15 bases that match TRBD2. The ends lost 5 bases at V and 8 bases at J; junction bases unmatched: 7. CDR3 length equals 16 residues. In germline, CDR1 is SGHNT, CDR2 YENEEA. The CDR3 loop is CASSSGLAGGSDEQFF. The CDR3, as DNA: TGTGCCAGCAGCAGTGGACTAGCGGGAGGGAGTGATGAGCAGTTCTTC. Full variable domain (remainder filled in from reference TRBV11-3 and TRBJ2-1): EAGVVQSPRYKIIEKKQPVAFWCNPISGHNTLYWYLQNLGQGPELLIRYENEEAVDDSQLPKDRFSAERLKGVDSTLKIQPAELGDSAVYLCASSSGLAGGSDEQFFGPGTRLTVL.

The CDR3 region is CASSPGTGDNQPQHF. CDR3 DNA sequence: TGTGCCAGCAGCCCCGGGACAGGGGACAATCAGCCCCAGCATTTT. V and J are TRBV6-5 and TRBJ1-5; 10 positions agree with TRBD1. V lost 6 bases, J lost 3 bases, and 5 bases stayed unmatched. This CDR3 spans 15 amino acids. Germline lookup yields CDR1 MNHEY and CDR2 SVGAGI.

V and J are TRBV6-1 and TRBJ1-5; TRBD1 agrees at 7 bases. Trimming removed 2 bases from V and 3 bases from J; junction bases left unmatched: 4. Germline assignment: CDR1 MNHNS and CDR2 SASEGT. The CDR3 sequence is 15 residues long. The CDR3 protein is CASSELGTANQPQHF. The CDR3 nucleotides are TGTGCCAGCAGTGAACTAGGGACAGCCAATCAGCCCCAGCATTTT.

The V call is TRBV6-2 or TRBV6-3, the J call TRBJ2-2, with 8 bases fitting TRBD2. The germline CDR1 and CDR2 sequences are MNHEY and SVGEGT. After removal of 6 bases from V and 7 bases from J, the junction contained 10 bases not matched to a gene. The CDR3 is 15 residues long. CDR3 DNA sequence: TGTGCCAGCAGCCCCGGGAGGGGTGCGAACGGGGAGCTGTTTTTT. Encoded protein: CASSPGRGANGELFF.

This clone was recorded once. CDR3 sequence: CSVTSGGTHGSEQFF. The DNA for the CDR3 is TGCAGCGTTACTAGCGGGGGGACACACGGCAGTGAGCAGTTCTTC. This chain links TRBV29-1 with TRBJ2-1, with 12 bases lining up with TRBD2. Germline CDR1 reads SQVTM; CDR2 reads ANQGSEA. CDR3 length: 15 amino acids. V was pared by 5 bases and J by 9 bases, with 11 bases of the junction left unmatched.

This clone has only a few counts. CDR3 sequence reads: CASSPPGQGFLDEQFF. In DNA, the CDR3 is TGTGCCAGCTCACCACCGGGACAGGGATTTTTGGATGAGCAGTTCTTC. The genes are TRBV18 and TRBJ2-1; 9 bases are shared with TRBD1. The ends lost 0 bases at V and 8 bases at J; junction bases unmatched: 8. The CDR3 spans 16 residues. The germline gives CDR1 KGHSH, CDR2 LQKENI. The whole variable domain, filled in from reference TRBV18 and TRBJ2-1, reads NAGVMQNPRHLVRRRGQEARLRCSPMKGHSHVYWYRQLPEEGLKFMVYLQKENIIDESGMPKERFSAEFPKEGPSILRIQQVVRGDSAAYFCASSPPGQGFLDEQFFGPGTRLTVL.

The rearrangement joins TRBV24-1 to TRBJ2-6, with unresolved D. V was clipped by 5 bases and J by 0 bases, with 7 bases between them. CDR1 and CDR2 (germline): KGHDR, SFDVKD. This CDR3 spans 15 amino acids. CDR3 protein: CATSGSTSGANVLTF. The CDR3 DNA sequence: TGTGCCACCAGTGGGAGTACCTCTGGGGCCAACGTCCTGACTTTC.

CDR3 amino acids: CASSPDHRGRGAFF. The CDR3 DNA reads TGTGCCAGTTCTCCGGATCACAGGGGGCGGGGGGCTTTCTTT. This chain connects TRBV19 to TRBJ1-1; the match to TRBD1 covers 9 bases. This CDR3 has 14 amino acids. V lost 8 bases and J lost 11; bases outside the gene matches: 15. In germline, CDR1 is LNHDA, CDR2 SQIVND (reference sequence).

This clone was detected only a few times. The chain joins TRBV6-4 to TRBJ2-1; 10 bases are shared with TRBD2. Germline CDR1 MRHNA, CDR2 SNTAGT. The CDR3 runs 14 residues. After removal of 5 bases from V and 2 bases from J, the junction contained 0 bases not matched to a gene. As DNA, the CDR3 is TGTGCCAGCAGTAGCGGGGGGGCCTACAATGAGCAGTTCTTC. Protein product: CASSSGGAYNEQFF.

V and J are TRBV4-2 and TRBJ2-1; D is unclear. Trimming stripped 0 bases from V and 8 bases from J, with 5 bases between. The CDR3 contains 12 residues. Germline V gives CDR1 LGHNA, CDR2 YNFKEQ. CDR3 sequence: CASSQESDEQFF. Written as DNA, the CDR3 is TGTGCCAGCAGCCAAGAATCCGATGAGCAGTTCTTC.

This clone was counted many times. V usage is TRBV4-1 and J usage is TRBJ2-5; possibly TRBD1 for D (6 bases). Trimming stripped 0 bases from V and 2 bases from J, with 19 bases between. This CDR3 has 18 residues. Germline V gene lookup returns CDR1 MGHRA and CDR2 YSYEKL. The CDR3 protein is CASSQDEAGASFQETQYF. The CDR3, as DNA: TGCGCCAGCAGCCAAGATGAGGCAGGGGCCTCTTTTCAAGAGACCCAGTACTTC.